This T cell receptor beta chain emerged from a study of blood T cell repertoires in COVID-19 (dated by TCRdb to 2019 to 2021). About the investigation overall: The collaborator samples originated in the United States, Italy and Spain and spanned the acute and convalescent phases of COVID-19. The material from the prospective study consisted of cDNA or gDNA derived from T cells, B-cell-depleted T cells, or PBMCs. The dataset comprised deeply sampled blood TCRbeta repertoires from subjects exposed to, actively infected with, or recovered from COVID-19. A freely available public database, intended as a resource for researchers studying the immune response to SARS-CoV-2, is where the repertoires were released. The samples were drawn from the first 160 participants of the ongoing ImmuneRACE study and from 1,254 subjects provided by 6 global collaborators. The sample metadata nearly always contained a de-identified subject ID, COVID-19 status, age in years and sex. Where available, HLA class I and class II types were taken from metadata supplied by the sample provider and were not determined by assay-based typing.

Collaborating institutions collected whole blood in K2EDTA tubes following their own protocols. For TCRbeta analysis, collaborator samples were shipped as frozen whole blood, as isolated PBMCs, or as DNA extracted from either sample type. Notes on this clone: Its antigen remains unidentified. The input lacks base qualities; no much larger clone sits a single base away.

What the authors observed across the whole study: How much clinical and demographic metadata was included differed by source and by participant, and the metadata was provided uncurated.

TCRbeta CDR3 regions were amplified from genomic DNA by means of the immunoSEQ Assay, a bias-controlled multiplex PCR. In the paper's pipeline: The number of nucleated cells in each sample was estimated from the amplification of reference gene primers within the assay. To quantify the absolute abundance of each unique TCRbeta CDR3 rearrangement, sequence reads were collapsed and filtered. Productive Simpson clonality was computed per sample as the square root of Simpson's diversity index over productive rearrangements. Not all clones reach the TCRdb copy of this immuneACCESS table, which keeps in-frame sequences only. Checked studies attribute under half of the gap to unresolved V genes and leave the rest unexplained. V and J calls and clone size are copied from that table; D and trimming were computed from the DNA. The sample table lists roughly 70,000 clones, approximately 84% of them with a count of one. About 4.3% of the sample lies in the top ten.

V is reduced by 5 bases and J by 0 bases, leaving a spacing of 11 bases between them. Its CDR3 holds 15 amino acids, cysteine through phenylalanine. Here the CDR3 DNA is all that survives: 45 bases in frame from base 1. The germline V gene (reference sequence) specifies LNHDA as CDR1 and SQIVND as CDR2. Sequenced input: peripheral blood. Recombination linked TRBV19 to TRBJ2-1, with the D gene uncertain. This clonotype originated in an older woman with acute or convalescent COVID-19. This receptor carries the CDR3 CASSRTYRSYNEQFF. The DNA is as follows: TGTGCCAGTAGTCGTACCTATCGCTCCTACAATGAGCAGTTCTTC.